This paragraph reports one TCR beta chain. The antigen is not known. This sample stems from a study of T cells in Graves' hyperthyroidism and ophthalmopathy. Study in general: Peripheral blood was acquired at first diagnosis, ahead of any therapy whatsoever.

Authors of the study amplified TCR beta CDR3 regions from RNA transcripts. When the TCR CDR3 underwent first-round RT-PCR, the HTBI primer set was used. From the multiplex PCR reads, TCRdb called clonotypes with MiXCR, one entry per CDR3 protein. Counted here are some 500,000 distinct CDR3 sequences, approximately 24% occurring once; the ten biggest clones make up about 11%. Findings of the study overall: Most clonotypes expanded in the thyroid (above 0.001) were also present in blood.

For ophthalmopathy patients, the Clinical Activity Score was at least 3 and the NOSPECS grade at least 4; duration was under 3 months. Each diagnosis was grounded in clinical symptoms, serum thyroxine and TRAb, thyroid ultrasound, and orbital computed tomography. V lost 4 bases and J lost 7, with 7 bases in between. The germline CDR1 and CDR2 sequences are SQVTM and ANQGSEA. CDR3 length equals 10 residues. J is TRBJ1-1 and V is TRBV29-1, with D hard to call. What was sequenced was blood. The TCR was taken from a woman aged 25 to 45 with Graves' ophthalmopathy. The CDR3 region has the DNA TGCAGCGTTGTGAGGCTTGAAGCTTTCTTT. It yields the protein CSVVRLEAFF.